A single sample is the source of the 25 T cell receptor beta chains below, sequenced in a study of T cells in Graves' hyperthyroidism and ophthalmopathy. There were TCR beta CDR3 regions amplified from RNA transcripts. When the TCR CDR3 underwent first-round RT-PCR, the HTBI primer set was used. From the multiplex PCR reads, TCRdb called clonotypes with MiXCR, one entry per CDR3 protein. Seen here are about 840,000 distinct CDR3 sequences, around 39% observed once, and the top ten hold around 9.3%. The sample was blood. These receptors all come from a man aged 18 to 29 with Graves' hyperthyroidism.

This clonotype was counted at least ten times. The chain joins TRBV10-3 to TRBJ1-1, with D perhaps TRBD1 (5 bases). Trimming pared 3 bases from V and 4 bases from J, leaving 9 bases between. The CDR3 contains 13 residues. From germline, CDR1 is ENHRY and CDR2 SYGVKD. CDR3 in DNA: TGTGCCATCAGTGAAGCGGGGACCACTGAAGCTTTCTTT. Amino acids: CAISEAGTTEAFF.

Many counts were recorded for this clonotype. The J gene is TRBJ2-7, the V gene TRBV29-1; D is undetermined. The germline V gene encodes CDR1 SQVTM and CDR2 ANQGSEA. The length of the CDR3 is 11 residues. Trimming took off 3 bases at V and 7 bases at J, with 10 bases between the two ends. The CDR3 DNA is TGCAGCGTTGAGGCAGACGGAGAGCAGTACTTC. This sequence encodes CSVEADGEQYF.

J is TRBJ2-2 and V is TRBV15; TRBD1 matches at 8 bases. Germline loops: CDR1 LNHNV, CDR2 YYDKDF (reference sequence). The V gene end was trimmed by 8 bases and the J gene end by 6 bases; junction bases not matched to a gene: 5. The length of the CDR3 is 13 residues. The CDR3 spells CATRQGLSGELFF. The CDR3 DNA reads as TGTGCCACCCGACAGGGGCTTTCCGGGGAGCTGTTTTTT.

J is TRBJ2-5 and V is TRBV5-5, with D maybe TRBD2 (6 bases). The CDR3 spans 14 residues. The V gene's germline CDR1 is SGHKS and CDR2 YYEKEE (reference sequence). V was clipped by 2 bases and J by 3 bases, with 11 bases between them. In DNA, the CDR3 is TGTGCCAGCAGCTTCGGGACTGCTAAAGAGACCCAGTACTTC. This encodes CASSFGTAKETQYF.

This clonotype was seen a few times. The chain employs TRBV11-3 and TRBJ2-6; D gene uncertain. Deletions cut 4 bases from V and 6 bases from J, with 1 base between. This CDR3 region has 11 residues. Germline values: CDR1 SGHNT, CDR2 YENEEA. For the CDR3, the DNA is TGTGCCAGCAGCTCGGCCAACGTCCTGACTTTC. Its protein product is CASSSANVLTF.

This clonotype was seen at least ten times. The chain couples TRBV9 to TRBJ2-5; D is undetermined. Trimming took 0 bases from V and 2 from J, leaving 8 bases between them. This CDR3 has 14 amino acids. Looked up from germline, CDR1 is SGDLS and CDR2 is YYNGEE. In DNA, the CDR3 is TGTGCCAGCAGCGTAGAGTGGAATCAAGAGACCCAGTACTTC. It translates to CASSVEWNQETQYF.

This clonotype was seen at least ten times. The chain carries TRBV11-3 and TRBJ1-2, with unresolved D. The CDR3 spans 14 residues. Germline CDR1 and CDR2: SGHNT and YENEEA. V lost 0 bases, J lost 2 bases, and 7 bases lay in between. The CDR3 DNA sequence: TGTGCCAGCAGCTTAGATCCGGAAAACTATGGCTACACCTTC. Translated, it gives CASSLDPENYGYTF.

This clonotype was recorded many times. The rearrangement uses TRBV2 and TRBJ2-7; D is ambiguous. With 7 bases removed from V and 3 bases from J, the gap between germline ends came to 10 bases. CDR1 is SNHLY, CDR2 FYNNEI, per germline. The CDR3 has 12 residues. This chain's CDR3 is CASTERYYEQYF. Written as DNA, the CDR3 is TGTGCCAGCACAGAACGGTACTACGAGCAGTACTTC.

This rearrangement joins TRBV15 to TRBJ2-5; D is ambiguous. Germline V lookup: CDR1 LNHNV, CDR2 YYDKDF (reference sequence). V lost 0 bases and J 9 bases, leaving 11 bases between the germline ends. The CDR3 consists of 13 residues. The CDR3 DNA reads TGTGCCACCAGCAGAGACTTAGGGCAGCCCCAGTACTTC. It encodes CATSRDLGQPQYF. Variable domain in full (rest from reference TRBV15 and TRBJ2-5): DAMVIQNPRYQVTQFGKPVTLSCSQTLNHNVMYWYQQKSSQAPKLLFHYYDKDFNNEADTPDNFQSRRPNTSFCFLDIRSPGLGDTAMYLCATSRDLGQPQYFGPGTRLLVL.

This CDR3 is CASSGTYHKETQYF. CDR3 bases: TGTGCCAGCAGTGGAACTTACCACAAAGAGACCCAGTACTTC. The chain has TRBV12-3 or TRBV12-4 and TRBJ2-5, with D uncertain. V was clipped by 5 bases and J by 3 bases, with 13 bases between them. The CDR3 has 14 residues.

This clonotype occurred many times. The rearrangement uses TRBV7-9 and TRBJ1-1, with 9 bases lining up with TRBD1. CDR1 and CDR2 from the germline V gene are SEHNR and FQNEAQ (reference sequence). J was trimmed by 6 bases and V by 8 bases; bases with no gene match: 10. The CDR3 totals 14 residues. The CDR3 region is CASGTQGARSEAFF. The CDR3 coding sequence is TGTGCCAGCGGGACACAGGGGGCCCGATCTGAAGCTTTCTTT.

This clonotype was observed a few times. The rearrangement joins TRBV5-8 to TRBJ1-1; no definite D call. The germline V and J ends were trimmed by 0 bases and 4 bases, with 7 bases remaining between them. The CDR3 extends over 13 amino acids. CDR1 is SGHTS and CDR2 is YDEGEE in the germline V gene. The CDR3 nucleotides are TGTGCCAGCAGCTTGGACACCAGCACTGAAGCTTTCTTT. It yields the protein CASSLDTSTEAFF.

On this clonotype: A much larger clone differs by one base, so this may be a read error. The chain is built from TRBV9 and TRBJ1-4, with unresolved D. The germline V gene has CDR1 SGDLS and CDR2 YYNGEE. This CDR3 contains 14 residues. V lost 0 bases, J lost 8 bases, and 11 bases lay in between. Here the CDR3 reads CASSVGKGWEKLFF. CDR3 sequence (DNA): TGTGCCAGCAGCGTAGGAAAGGGCTGGGAAAAACTGTTTTTT.

In this sample, this clonotype turned up once. The chain links TRBV9 to TRBJ2-7; 9 nucleotides align to TRBD2. Germline V gives CDR1 SGDLS, CDR2 YYNGEE. The CDR3 spans 15 residues. J lost 5 bases, V lost 3 bases, and 9 bases had no gene match. CDR3 DNA sequence: TGTGCCAGCAGCGGTAGCGGGAGCCTCGTCGACGAGCAGTACTTC. It specifies CASSGSGSLVDEQYF. The whole variable domain, remainder taken from reference TRBV9 and TRBJ2-7, is DSGVTQTPKHLITATGQRVTLRCSPRSGDLSVYWYQQSLDQGLQFLIQYYNGEERAKGNILERFSAQQFPDLHSELNLSSLELGDSALYFCASSGSGSLVDEQYFGPGTRLTVT.

The chain employs TRBV25-1 and TRBJ2-3, with 8 bases fitting TRBD2. This CDR3 spans 18 amino acids. In germline, CDR1 is MGHDK, CDR2 SYGVNS. V lost 2 bases to trimming and J lost 0 bases; unmatched junction nucleotides: 10. As DNA, the CDR3 is TGTGCCAGCAGTGAACGAACCGCGGGAGGATCTAGCACAGATACGCAGTATTTT. Protein sequence: CASSERTAGGSSTDTQYF.

The chain joins TRBV7-2 to TRBJ2-5, with D hard to call. The germline V and J ends were trimmed by 6 bases and 9 bases, with 17 bases remaining between them. There are 13 residues in the CDR3. Germline CDR1 and CDR2: SGHTA and FQGNSA. CDR3 amino acids: CASSSDGQVAQYF. The CDR3 DNA reads as TGTGCCAGCAGTTCCGACGGCCAGGTGGCCCAGTACTTC. The full variable domain, rest sourced from reference TRBV7-2 and TRBJ2-5, is GAGVSQSPSNKVTEKGKDVELRCDPISGHTALYWYRQSLGQGLEFLIYFQGNSAPDKSGLPSDRFSAERTGGSVSTLTIQRTQQEDSAVYLCASSSDGQVAQYFGPGTRLLVL.

In its sample, this clonotype was seen many times. The chain has TRBV29-1 and TRBJ1-2; perhaps TRBD1 as D (6 bases). CDR3 length: 13 residues. The ends were cut back, 6 bases at V and 3 bases at J, with 14 bases in the middle. Germline CDR1 and CDR2: SQVTM and ANQGSEA. The CDR3 coding sequence is TGCAGCGTCCGGGGGGCCGTCGACTATGGCTACACCTTC. It is translated as CSVRGAVDYGYTF.

The chain recombines TRBV5-6 with TRBJ2-7; D not certain. Trimming pared 3 bases from V and 2 bases from J, leaving 15 bases between. CDR1 and CDR2 (germline): SGHDT, YYEEEE. CDR3 length equals 15 residues. CDR3: CASSSPVADAYEQYF. CDR3 coding DNA: TGTGCCAGCAGCTCCCCCGTGGCCGACGCCTACGAGCAGTACTTC.

Comments on this clonotype: This clone may be a read error of a much larger clone one base away. The rearrangement links TRBV29-1 to TRBJ2-7; D is perhaps TRBD2 (6 bases). Germline V gene data show CDR1 as SQVTM and CDR2 as ANQGSEA. Trimming pared 7 bases from V and 5 bases from J, leaving 15 bases between. The CDR3 runs 12 residues. The CDR3 bases are TGCAGCGCCGGAGGGGATTTCAACGAGCAGTACTTC. Protein product: CSAGGDFNEQYF.

The rearrangement links TRBV10-1 to TRBJ2-3; D is perhaps TRBD1 (5 bases). Trimming pared 0 bases from V and 6 bases from J, leaving 10 bases between. The germline gives CDR1 WNHNN, CDR2 SYGVQD (reference sequence). CDR3 length equals 14 residues. CDR3 DNA: TGCGCCAGCAGTGAGTCCCAGGGATGGGATACGCAGTATTTT. It translates to CASSESQGWDTQYF.

The chain couples TRBV4-3 to TRBJ2-5, with 7 bases fitting TRBD2. The J segment lost 10 bases and the V segment lost 0 bases, leaving 11 bases of the junction unmatched. The CDR3 runs 15 residues. The germline V gene encodes CDR1 LGHNA and CDR2 YSLEER. CDR3: CASSQEADGGLGQYF. CDR3 DNA sequence: TGCGCCAGCAGCCAAGAGGCGGACGGGGGGTTGGGCCAGTACTTC.

CDR3 protein: CSARVWGTDPYEQYF. For the CDR3, the DNA is TGCAGTGCTAGAGTCTGGGGGACAGATCCCTACGAGCAGTACTTC. This chain connects TRBV20-1 to TRBJ2-7, with 7 nucleotides matching TRBD1. From germline, CDR1 is DFQATT and CDR2 SNEGSKA (reference sequence). V lost 1 base to trimming and J lost 2 bases; unmatched junction nucleotides: 8. The CDR3 loop spans 15 amino acids.

The chain links TRBV5-6 to TRBJ1-1, with D unresolved. The CDR3 is made up of 14 amino acids. V gave up 1 base and J gave up 3 bases, with 10 bases separating them. Germline CDR1 SGHDT, CDR2 YYEEEE. The CDR3 region has the DNA TGTGCCAGCAGCTTGCGTGAGCTGTACACTGAAGCTTTCTTT. Translated: CASSLRELYTEAFF.

About this clonotype: This could be a read error, since a much larger clone is one nucleotide away. The genes are TRBV29-1 and TRBJ2-7; D unresolved. Germline assignment: CDR1 SQVTM and CDR2 ANQGSEA. Trimming left V 6 bases short and J 2 bases short, with 14 bases between. The CDR3 has 13 residues. CDR3 in amino acids: CSVRWVSPYEQYF. CDR3 nucleotide sequence: TGCAGCGTCCGCTGGGTTAGCCCCTACGAGCAGTACTTC.

There are many counts of this clonotype. The chain joins TRBV19 to TRBJ1-2, with D hard to call. Germline V gene data show CDR1 as LNHDA and CDR2 as SQIVND (reference sequence). Trimming took 9 bases from V and 0 from J, leaving 11 bases between them. The CDR3 loop spans 13 amino acids. Written as DNA, the CDR3 is TGTGCCAGCGCCGACACAGCTAACTATGGCTACACCTTC. Translating it yields CASADTANYGYTF.